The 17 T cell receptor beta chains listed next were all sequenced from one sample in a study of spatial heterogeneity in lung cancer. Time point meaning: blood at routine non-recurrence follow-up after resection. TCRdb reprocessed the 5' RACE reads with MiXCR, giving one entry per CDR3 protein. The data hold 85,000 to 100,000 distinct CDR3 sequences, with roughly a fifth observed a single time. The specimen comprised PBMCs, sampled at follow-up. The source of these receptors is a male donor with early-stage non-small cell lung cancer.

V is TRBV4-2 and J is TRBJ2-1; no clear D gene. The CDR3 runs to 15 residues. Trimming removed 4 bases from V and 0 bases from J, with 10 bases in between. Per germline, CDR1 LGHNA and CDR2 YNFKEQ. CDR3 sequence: CASSPTPSSYNEQFF. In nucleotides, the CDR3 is TGTGCCAGCAGCCCGACACCGAGCTCCTACAATGAGCAGTTCTTC.

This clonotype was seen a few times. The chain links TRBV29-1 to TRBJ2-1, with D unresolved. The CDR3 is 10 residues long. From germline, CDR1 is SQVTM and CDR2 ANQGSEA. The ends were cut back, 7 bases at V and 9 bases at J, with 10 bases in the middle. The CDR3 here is CSASYAEQFF. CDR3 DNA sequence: TGCAGCGCCTCTTATGCTGAGCAGTTCTTC.

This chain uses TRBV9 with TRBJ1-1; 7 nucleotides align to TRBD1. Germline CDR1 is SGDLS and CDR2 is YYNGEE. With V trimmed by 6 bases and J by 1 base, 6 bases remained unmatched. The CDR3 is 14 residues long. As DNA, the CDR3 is TGTGCCAGCACCCCGACAGGGCAGAACACTGAAGCTTTCTTT. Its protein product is CASTPTGQNTEAFF.

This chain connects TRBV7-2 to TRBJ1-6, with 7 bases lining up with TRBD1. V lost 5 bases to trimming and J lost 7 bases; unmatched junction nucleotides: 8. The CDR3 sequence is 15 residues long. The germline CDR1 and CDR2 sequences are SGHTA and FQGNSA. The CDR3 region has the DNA TGTGCCAGCAGCCCGGAGGGGGCGTCAAATTCACCCCTCCACTTT. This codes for CASSPEGASNSPLHF.

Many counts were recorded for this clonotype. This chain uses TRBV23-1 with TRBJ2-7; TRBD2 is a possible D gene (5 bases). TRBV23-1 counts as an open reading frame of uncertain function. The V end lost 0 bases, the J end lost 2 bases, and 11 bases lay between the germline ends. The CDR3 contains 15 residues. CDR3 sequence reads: CASSQSERQAYEQYF. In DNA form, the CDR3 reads TGCGCCAGCAGTCAATCGGAGCGGCAGGCCTACGAGCAGTACTTC.

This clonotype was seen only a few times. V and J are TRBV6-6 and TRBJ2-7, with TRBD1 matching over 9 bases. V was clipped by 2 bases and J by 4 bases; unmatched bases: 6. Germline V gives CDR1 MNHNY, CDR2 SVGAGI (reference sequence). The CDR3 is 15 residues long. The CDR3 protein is CASSYDPGQGYEQYV. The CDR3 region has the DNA TGTGCCAGCAGTTACGACCCGGGACAGGGATACGAGCAGTACGTC.

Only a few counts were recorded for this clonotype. DNA for the CDR3: TGTGCCAGCAGTGATCGTGGCGGTCTCAATCAGCCCCAGCATTTT. It is translated as CASSDRGGLNQPQHF. V usage is TRBV6-1 and J usage is TRBJ1-5; D ambiguous. CDR3 length: 15 residues. The ends were cut back, 3 bases at V and 3 bases at J, with 12 bases in the middle. From germline, CDR1 is MNHNS and CDR2 SASEGT.

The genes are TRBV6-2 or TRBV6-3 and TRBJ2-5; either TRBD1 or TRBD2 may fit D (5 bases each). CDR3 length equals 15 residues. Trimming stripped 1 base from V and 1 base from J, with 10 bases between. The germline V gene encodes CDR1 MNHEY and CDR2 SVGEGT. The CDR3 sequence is CASSYWDAGQETQYF. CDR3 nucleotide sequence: TGTGCCAGCAGTTACTGGGACGCAGGCCAAGAGACCCAGTACTTC.

The CDR3 region has the DNA TGCGCCAGCAGCCAAGGCCCCGCGGGACTAGCGGGGGGGCCGACAGATACGCAGTATTTT. This sequence encodes CASSQGPAGLAGGPTDTQYF. The genes are TRBV4-3 and TRBJ2-3, with TRBD2 identical over 16 bases. V was clipped by 1 base and J by 3 bases; unmatched bases: 10. The CDR3 spans 20 residues. CDR1 LGHNA and CDR2 YSLEER come from the germline V gene.

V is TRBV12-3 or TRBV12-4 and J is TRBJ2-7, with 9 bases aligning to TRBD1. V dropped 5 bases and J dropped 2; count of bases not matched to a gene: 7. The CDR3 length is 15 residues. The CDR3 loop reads CASSLQGANAYEQYF. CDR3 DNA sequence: TGTGCCAGCAGTCTACAGGGGGCGAATGCCTACGAGCAGTACTTC.

CDR3 DNA: TGCAGTGCCCGGATGGGGCTAGCGGGAGGGCTGGATGAGCAGTTCTTC. Its translation: CSARMGLAGGLDEQFF. This chain links TRBV20-1 with TRBJ2-1, with TRBD2 identical over 12 bases. CDR1 and CDR2 from the germline V gene are DFQATT and SNEGSKA (reference sequence). The trim removed 6 bases at V and 8 bases at J, leaving 14 bases unmatched. CDR3 size: 16 residues.

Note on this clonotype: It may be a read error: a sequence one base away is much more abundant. DNA of the CDR3: TGTGCCAGTAGTGCCGGGAAAAAAAACATTCAGTACTTC. This sequence encodes CASSAGKKNIQYF. The genes are TRBV19 and TRBJ2-4, with D maybe TRBD2 (5 bases). This CDR3 region has 13 residues. Germline CDR1 reads LNHDA; CDR2 reads SQIVND (reference sequence). Trimming removed 5 bases at V and 4 bases at J, with 9 bases between.

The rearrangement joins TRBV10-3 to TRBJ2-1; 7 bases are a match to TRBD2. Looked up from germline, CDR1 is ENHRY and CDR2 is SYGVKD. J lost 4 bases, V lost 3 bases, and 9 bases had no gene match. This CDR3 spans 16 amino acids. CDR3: CAISDPVGGPYNEQFF. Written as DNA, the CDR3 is TGTGCCATCAGTGATCCTGTGGGAGGGCCATACAATGAGCAGTTCTTC.

The CDR3 DNA sequence: TGTGCCAGCAGCTTGAGGCTAGCCGGGGAGCTGTTTTTT. Encoded protein: CASSLRLAGELFF. The V call is TRBV7-2, the J call TRBJ2-2; D remains unclear. Trimming pared 3 bases from V and 6 bases from J, leaving 8 bases between. CDR1 is SGHTA, CDR2 FQGNSA, per germline. The CDR3 sequence is 13 residues long.

CDR3 sequence: CRAVGGFNEQFF. The CDR3 DNA is TGCAGGGCAGTGGGAGGATTTAATGAGCAGTTCTTC. The chain links TRBV20-1 to TRBJ2-1; the D gene is possibly TRBD2 (6 bases). This CDR3 is 12 amino acids long. Germline loops: CDR1 DFQATT, CDR2 SNEGSKA (reference sequence).

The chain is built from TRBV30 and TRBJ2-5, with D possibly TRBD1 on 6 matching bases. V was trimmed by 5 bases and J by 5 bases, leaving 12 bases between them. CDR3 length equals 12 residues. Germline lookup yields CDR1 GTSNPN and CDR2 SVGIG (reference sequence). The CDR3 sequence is CAWGQSMETQYF. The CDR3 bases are TGTGCCTGGGGACAGTCCATGGAGACCCAGTACTTC. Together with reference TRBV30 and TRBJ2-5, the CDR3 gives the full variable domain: SQTIHQWPATLVQPVGSPLSLECTVEGTSNPNLYWYRQAAGRGLQLLFYSVGIGQISSEVPQNLSASRPQDRQFILSSKKLLLSDSGFYLCAWGQSMETQYFGPGTRLLVL.

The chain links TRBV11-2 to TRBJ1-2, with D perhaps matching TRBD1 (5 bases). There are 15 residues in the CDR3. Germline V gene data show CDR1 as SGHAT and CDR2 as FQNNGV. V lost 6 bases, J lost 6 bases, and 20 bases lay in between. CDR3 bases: TGTGCCAGCAGATCTATTAGGGGTCTCCGTGATGGCTACACCTTC. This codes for CASRSIRGLRDGYTF.